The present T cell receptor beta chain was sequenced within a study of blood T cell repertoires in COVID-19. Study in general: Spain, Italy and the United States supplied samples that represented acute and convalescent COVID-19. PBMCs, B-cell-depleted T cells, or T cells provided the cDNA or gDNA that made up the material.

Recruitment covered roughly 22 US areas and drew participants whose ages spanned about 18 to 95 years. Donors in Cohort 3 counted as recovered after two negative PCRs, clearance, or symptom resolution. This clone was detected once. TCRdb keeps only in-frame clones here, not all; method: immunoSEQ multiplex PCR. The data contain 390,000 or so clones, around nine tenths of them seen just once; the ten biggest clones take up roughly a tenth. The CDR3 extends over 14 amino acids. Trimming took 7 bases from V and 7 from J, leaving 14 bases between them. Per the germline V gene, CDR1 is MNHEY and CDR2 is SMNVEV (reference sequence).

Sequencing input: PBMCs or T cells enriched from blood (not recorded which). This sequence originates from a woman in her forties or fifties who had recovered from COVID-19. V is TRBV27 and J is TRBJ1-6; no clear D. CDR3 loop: CASTLNRENSPLHF. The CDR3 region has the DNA TGTGCCAGCACCCTAAACCGAGAAAATTCACCCCTCCACTTT.